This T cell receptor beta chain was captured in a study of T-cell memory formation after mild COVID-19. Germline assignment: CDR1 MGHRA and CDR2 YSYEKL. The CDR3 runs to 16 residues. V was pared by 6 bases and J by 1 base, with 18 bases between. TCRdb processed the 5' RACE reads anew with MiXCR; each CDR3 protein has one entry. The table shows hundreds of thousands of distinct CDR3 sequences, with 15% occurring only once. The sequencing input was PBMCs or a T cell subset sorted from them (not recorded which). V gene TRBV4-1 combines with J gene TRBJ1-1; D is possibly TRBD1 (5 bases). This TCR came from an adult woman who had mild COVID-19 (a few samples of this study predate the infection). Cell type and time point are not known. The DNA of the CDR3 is TGCGCCAGCAGTCGGGGGGTAGATCGCGGGAACACTGAAGCTTTCTTT. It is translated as CASSRGVDRGNTEAFF.